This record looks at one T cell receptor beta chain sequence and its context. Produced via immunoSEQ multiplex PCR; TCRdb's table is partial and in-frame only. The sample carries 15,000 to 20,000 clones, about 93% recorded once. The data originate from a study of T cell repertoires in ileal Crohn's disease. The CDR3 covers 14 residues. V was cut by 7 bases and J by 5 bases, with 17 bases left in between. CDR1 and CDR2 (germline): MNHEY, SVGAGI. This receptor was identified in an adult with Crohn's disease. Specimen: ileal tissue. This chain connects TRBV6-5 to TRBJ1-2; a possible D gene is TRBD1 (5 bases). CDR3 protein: CASTHYPRGYGYTF. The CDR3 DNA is TGTGCCAGCACCCATTATCCCCGGGGGTATGGCTACACCTTC.